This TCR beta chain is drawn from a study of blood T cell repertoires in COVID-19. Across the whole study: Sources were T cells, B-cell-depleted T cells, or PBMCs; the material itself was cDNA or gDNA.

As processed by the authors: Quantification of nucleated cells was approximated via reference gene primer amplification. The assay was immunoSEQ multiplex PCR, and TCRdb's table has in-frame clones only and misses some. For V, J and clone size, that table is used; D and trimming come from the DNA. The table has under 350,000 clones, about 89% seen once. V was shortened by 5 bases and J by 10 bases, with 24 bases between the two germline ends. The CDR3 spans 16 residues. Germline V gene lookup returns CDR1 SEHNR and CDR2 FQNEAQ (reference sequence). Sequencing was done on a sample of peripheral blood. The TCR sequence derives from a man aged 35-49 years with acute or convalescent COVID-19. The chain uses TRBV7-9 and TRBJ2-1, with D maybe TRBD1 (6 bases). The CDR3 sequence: CASSHRRGQLQGEQFF. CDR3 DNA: TGTGCCAGCAGCCACCGTCGGGGTCAATTACAGGGCGAGCAGTTCTTC.